The 16 T cell receptor beta chains below come from one sample, sequenced in a study of T cell changes during pregnancy in multiple sclerosis. Clones were read by immunoSEQ multiplex PCR, and TCRdb kept only the in-frame ones, dropping some. Here the sample spans around 35,000 clones, almost 90% being singletons. Sequenced material: CD8+ T cells from peripheral blood mononuclear cells, taken after pregnancy. Receptor source: a female donor with multiple sclerosis, enrolled in a pregnancy study.

The gene calls are TRBV7-3 and TRBJ1-2, with TRBD1 matching 9 bases. This CDR3 comprises 18 residues. Germline loops: CDR1 SGHTA, CDR2 FQGTGA. The junction had 15 bases not matched to a gene; V was cut back by 1 base and J by 6 bases. The CDR3 reads CASSLIGGRQGVLDGYTF. DNA of the CDR3: TGTGCCAGCAGCTTAATTGGGGGGAGACAGGGGGTTTTGGATGGCTACACCTTC.

The chain carries TRBV27 and TRBJ2-7; D is possibly TRBD2 (7 bases). This CDR3 spans 13 amino acids. Trimming took off 7 bases at V and 3 bases at J, with 13 bases between the two ends. Per germline, CDR1 MNHEY and CDR2 SMNVEV (reference sequence). In DNA, the CDR3 is TGTGCCAGCATGGGAGGGGGATACTACGAGCAGTACTTC. It codes for CASMGGGYYEQYF.

The chain uses TRBV30 and TRBJ2-7; 9 bases fit TRBD1. From germline, CDR1 is GTSNPN and CDR2 SVGIG (reference sequence). V lost 5 bases and J lost 6; bases outside the gene matches: 11. The CDR3 contains 14 residues. The CDR3 region is CAWGTGTGWSEQYF. The CDR3 nucleotides read TGTGCCTGGGGGACCGGGACAGGGTGGAGCGAGCAGTACTTC.

Only a few counts were recorded for this clone. The genes are TRBV5-6 and TRBJ1-5; D is possibly TRBD1 (5 bases). V shed 5 bases and J shed 6 bases, with 9 bases lying between them. CDR1 SGHDT and CDR2 YYEEEE come from the germline V gene. The CDR3 length is 12 residues. The DNA for the CDR3 is TGTGCCAGCAGTTCCGGGGGTCAGCCCCAGCATTTT. It is translated as CASSSGGQPQHF.

The chain couples TRBV9 to TRBJ2-3; TRBD2 aligns across 9 bases. The CDR3 is 16 residues long. The germline gives CDR1 SGDLS, CDR2 YYNGEE. With 3 bases clipped from V and 5 bases from J, the junction kept 10 bases outside the gene matches. The DNA of the CDR3 is TGTGCCAGCAGCGCCCTTAGCGGGGGCATGAAAGATACGCAGTATTTT. It specifies CASSALSGGMKDTQYF.

The chain is built from TRBV19 and TRBJ1-2; D is uncertain. Per germline, CDR1 LNHDA and CDR2 SQIVND (reference sequence). V was shortened by 5 bases and J by 0 bases, with 10 bases between the two germline ends. The CDR3 has 14 residues. For the CDR3, the DNA is TGTGCCAGTAGTTGGCGGCCCACTAACTATGGCTACACCTTC. The encoded protein is CASSWRPTNYGYTF.

V and J are TRBV7-2 and TRBJ1-2; D might be TRBD1 (5 bases). The CDR3 length is 14 residues. Germline assignment: CDR1 SGHTA and CDR2 FQGNSA. Trimming stripped 5 bases from V and 8 bases from J, with 18 bases between. DNA for the CDR3: TGTGCCAGCAGCCCGCCGGCGGGGGGTTCCGGCTACACCTTC. As protein: CASSPPAGGSGYTF.

The table lists this clone with a few counts. The chain uses TRBV27 and TRBJ2-2, with D perhaps matching TRBD1 (6 bases). The V gene's germline CDR1 is MNHEY and CDR2 SMNVEV (reference sequence). V was pared by 6 bases and J by 1 base, with 12 bases between. This CDR3 is 15 amino acids long. The CDR3 is CASRWTVLNTGELFF. CDR3 DNA sequence: TGTGCCAGCAGATGGACAGTCCTGAACACCGGGGAGCTGTTTTTT.

The chain joins TRBV5-6 to TRBJ1-5, with a possible D match to TRBD1 (6 bases). Trimming shortened V by 5 bases and J by 6 bases, and 12 bases separated the two germline ends. This CDR3 is 13 amino acids long. CDR1 and CDR2 (germline): SGHDT, YYEEEE. The CDR3 region has the DNA TGTGCCAGCAGTGCCGGGACAAGTCAGCCCCAGCATTTT. It is translated as CASSAGTSQPQHF.

The V and J genes are TRBV11-3 and TRBJ1-1; tentative D call: TRBD1 (5 bases). Germline V gene lookup returns CDR1 SGHNT and CDR2 YENEEA. V was clipped by 1 base and J by 5 bases, with 11 bases between them. There are 14 residues in the CDR3. CDR3 region: CASSLGAGQTEAFF. Here the CDR3 DNA reads TGTGCCAGCAGCTTAGGGGCAGGGCAGACTGAAGCTTTCTTT.

This CDR3 reads CASKRPGGQETQYF. Written as DNA, the CDR3 is TGTGCCTCCAAACGCCCCGGGGGCCAAGAGACCCAGTACTTC. The J gene is TRBJ2-5, the V gene TRBV7-9; D possibly corresponds to TRBD2 (6 bases). The CDR3 runs to 14 residues. V was pared by 11 bases and J by 1 base, with 17 bases between. Germline V gene lookup returns CDR1 SEHNR and CDR2 FQNEAQ (reference sequence).

V is TRBV27 and J is TRBJ1-5; the D is unclear. The CDR3 covers 14 residues. V was trimmed by 5 bases and J by 0 bases, leaving 8 bases between them. Germline V CDR1 and CDR2: MNHEY, SMNVEV (reference sequence). CDR3 amino acids: CASSPIYSNQPQHF. Written as DNA, the CDR3 is TGTGCCAGCAGTCCCATCTATAGCAATCAGCCCCAGCATTTT.

A single count supports this clone. This sequence joins TRBV27 and TRBJ1-2, with 8 bases identical to TRBD1. Germline CDR1 MNHEY, CDR2 SMNVEV (reference sequence). V lost 11 bases and J lost 4; bases outside the gene matches: 9. CDR3 length equals 13 residues. CDR3 residues: CAVFQGAPYGYTF. The CDR3 DNA follows: TGTGCCGTTTTTCAGGGGGCCCCCTATGGCTACACCTTC.

The CDR3 loop is CASSPGAVGNQPQHF. CDR3 DNA sequence: TGTGCCAGCAGCCCAGGGGCTGTCGGCAATCAGCCCCAGCATTTT. This sequence joins TRBV7-6 and TRBJ1-5; perhaps TRBD1 as D (6 bases). Germline loops: CDR1 SGHVS, CDR2 FNYEAQ. The CDR3 loop spans 15 amino acids. Trimming took off 5 bases at V and 2 bases at J, with 13 bases between the two ends.

The chain has TRBV7-8 and TRBJ2-5; D gene uncertain. The CDR3 loop spans 14 amino acids. Deletions cut 7 bases from V and 1 base from J, with 13 bases between. The germline V gene encodes CDR1 SGHVS and CDR2 FQNEAQ. CDR3: CASKERHVQETQYF. The DNA for the CDR3 is TGTGCCAGCAAAGAGAGACACGTCCAAGAGACCCAGTACTTC.

The chain couples TRBV7-9 to TRBJ2-3; 11 bases are shared with TRBD2. This CDR3 is built from 15 residues. The germline V gene has CDR1 SEHNR and CDR2 FQNEAQ (reference sequence). Losses at the gene ends were 11 bases for V and 2 bases for J; bases not matched to a gene: 9. Here the CDR3 DNA reads TGTGCCGGTAGCGGGGGGGCCGAGTTCACAGATACGCAGTATTTT. This gives the protein CAGSGGAEFTDTQYF.